This entry is about one T cell receptor beta chain. This receptor's antigen is unknown. Per-base qualities were not stored, and no clone one base away is much larger. The method behind the library was the immunoSEQ multiplex PCR assay. For the multiplex PCR, a mixture combining 60 forward primers for TCR Vbeta segments and 13 reverse primers for TCR Jbeta segments was used. A multiplex PCR assay on genomic DNA amplified the CDR3 region of rearranged TCR beta genes. On the Illumina HiSeq System, the amplified TCR beta libraries were sequenced as 87-base-pair reads. The original pipeline was this. Across the roughly 600 repertoires, a later analysis counted tens of millions of unique TCR beta chains, around 11 million of which were shared by at least two donors. A nearest-neighbor algorithm error-corrected the raw reads and collapsed the reads into unique sequences, merging closely related sequences to remove PCR and sequencing errors. Alignment of CDR3 sequences to IMGT reference sequences was used to assign V, D and J gene segments. For a sequence to be retained, at least a six-nucleotide match to both a V gene segment and a J gene segment was required. Rearrangements were classified as productive when the CDR3 lacked stop codons and remained in frame with V and J, and all other rearrangements were classified as non-productive. Following IMGT convention, CDR3 was defined as the stretch from the second conserved V-encoded cysteine to the conserved J-encoded phenylalanine. In an earlier analysis of around 570 of the donors, sequences lacking an unambiguous match to a single V gene segment were excluded. In an earlier analysis of more than 500 of the donors, a V segment was called functional when productive rearrangements were above 56.7%, and segregating when the standard deviation between donors exceeded 5%. To diagnose cytomegalovirus status from the catalog of TCR beta chain sequences, a statistical classification framework was built. V and J gene assignment, in a later analysis, came from comparing TCR nucleotide sequences with IMGT/GENE-DB human TR gene sequences. A later analysis assigned CDR3 sequences and most-parsimonious VDJ recombination scenarios with the TCRdist pipeline. In a later analysis, each TCR beta chain was defined by its CDR3 amino acid sequence together with its V-gene family, and reads lacking a unique V-gene family were excluded. To address suspected cross-contamination and a sequencing artifact, a later analysis removed several hundred highly shared, low-generation-probability nucleotide sequences. In a later analysis, a clonal expansion index for each public chain was calculated from normalized within-repertoire ranks of inferred template counts. Generation probabilities in a later analysis came from a VDJ recombination model fitted to out-of-frame rearrangements, and those results were checked against IGoR. A later analysis scored TCR-TCR, TCR-HLA and TCR-CMV co-occurrence with hypergeometric tests, applying a repertoire-size bias correction to TCR pairs. In a later analysis, false discovery rates were estimated by permuting HLA or CMV assignments 20 times. In a later analysis, co-occurring TCRs were grouped using DBSCAN, and TCRdist sequence similarity was added for clustering within HLA-allele-positive subsets. Repertoires with fewer than 30,000 or more than 120,000 public chains, plus five repertoires with anomalous nucleotide sharing, were excluded from co-occurrence clustering. Here the immuneACCESS table is served through TCRdb, limited to in-frame sequences with V and J called. Missing clones are a known gap in these copies; in checked studies unresolved V genes cover under half, and the rest lacks a known reason. Clone size and the V and J calls come from that table; the DNA yielded D and trimming. The sample yields approximately 200,000 clones; about 83% were counted once. The ten largest make up about 1.2% of the sample.

The cohort consisted of 666 healthy bone marrow donors. At the time of sampling, all cohort members were nominally healthy, though unrecorded immune exposures were likely present. Of the approximately 700 cohort members, 289 had a positive CMV serostatus and about 350 had a negative one, while no CMV serostatus was recorded for the donor. A peripheral blood sample was provided by each donor, and peripheral blood mononuclear cells were used for TCR beta sequencing. The Qiagen DNeasy Blood Extraction Kit was used to extract genomic DNA from the blood cell samples. Based on the germline V gene, the CDR1 and CDR2 sequences are SGHTA and FQGNSA. Trimming costs V 1 base and J 0 bases, and their ends lie 7 bases apart. The CDR3, from cysteine to phenylalanine, totals 15 residues. CDR3 DNA only is kept here, 45 bases in frame from base 1. The data stem from a study of cytomegalovirus exposure and HLA in healthy donors (dated by TCRdb to 2017 to 2019). About the investigation overall: An earlier analysis of some 620 of the donors reported over 250 Gb of sequence data and 117 million unique TCR beta sequences obtained from some 170 million T cells. Donor age, sex, ethnicity and CMV serostatus were collected together with the repertoire data. A separate validation cohort of 100 to 150 different subjects was used in addition to the approximately 640-subject first cohort. All discovery cohort repertoires had been generated on a single sequencing platform. The study profiled the T cell repertoires of hundreds of subjects by immunosequencing and related them to cytomegalovirus serostatus. A later genetic analysis used genome-wide SNP genotypes for about three fifths of the roughly 700 donors, treating that subset as a discovery cohort. The number of typed donors differed by locus: about 620-630 for A, B, C, DRB1 and DQB1; approximately 540 for DQA1; 600 to 610 for DPA1; and around 450 for DPB1. A later analysis re-examined previously published TCR beta repertoires from more than 600 donors and added high-resolution HLA genotyping to investigate patterns of TCR occurrence. The genetic ancestry cluster associated with self-reported Caucasian donors included over 80% of the roughly 390 genotyped donors. Rather than using new phenotypic data, the later analysis identified candidate immune exposures from TCR beta sequences and from how often those sequences occurred across donors. An earlier analysis of 587 of the donors applied high-throughput TCR beta sequencing to assess whether each TCR beta V gene segment acted as functional or pseudogenic. Across 300 to 400 genotyped donors of the cohort, an average of roughly 230,000 unique TCR beta nucleotide sequences per donor were sequenced, and roughly a sixth of those sequences were non-productive. Roughly five DR-DQ haplotypes were treated as single units for association and clustering because of strong linkage in the cohort. High-throughput TCR immunosequencing, statistical association of individual TCRs with disease status, and machine learning were combined to predict cytomegalovirus infection status. The aim of the study was to test whether cataloging public T cell receptors could identify signatures of past pathogen exposure. About 280 gigabases of sequencing data and around 85 million unique TCR sequences made up an early release that covered 640 HLA-typed donors. Class I and class II HLA loci were covered by the typing at four-digit resolution. Results and caveats for the whole study, not just this receptor: Several of the top co-occurrence clusters appeared to be linked to parvovirus B19, influenza, CMV and Epstein-Barr virus, according to a later analysis. Specific HLA alleles were associated with 18,000 or so TCR beta sequences at a false discovery rate of 0.05 in a later analysis. A later analysis found that most CMV-associated TCR beta chains appeared HLA-restricted, with HLA associations seemingly driven largely by CMV exposure. When HLA alleles, especially DR and DQ, strongly co-occurred, attributing TCR associations to individual alleles was difficult. A cluster of highly shared sequence variants was judged likely to represent a technical artifact of the sequencing pipeline. In a later genetic analysis, a missense DCLRE1C variant was associated with V-gene and J-gene trimming of TCR beta chains, and the association was replicated in an independent cohort. Most TCR sequences were observed very rarely across donors, whereas some public TCRs were present in many individuals. Because HLA typing was unavailable for some donors at each locus, only the typed subset was used in association tests. The only immune exposure information available for the cohort was CMV serostatus. In a later analysis, the rate of TCR association differed among HLA loci, with DRB1 alleles having the most associated TCRs and HLA-C alleles having the fewest. According to the authors, the approach could potentially be generalized to other disease states and immunological phenotypes. The study listed 150 to 200 TCR beta chains as associated with cytomegalovirus. This cohort had only TCR beta chains sequenced, and the lack of alpha or paired-chain data limited which features could be detected. Around 16 rarely observed V segments, including chromosome 9 orphons, were excluded from the earlier analysis of about 500 of the donors because counts were too low. Three of the identified cytomegalovirus-associated TCR beta chains were confirmed in vitro to be specific for cytomegalovirus antigens. According to a later genetic analysis, donors in an Asian-associated ancestry cluster had fewer N-insertions in productive TCRs than the approximately 670-donor mean. Because the 87-base-pair reads could not distinguish some IMGT-functional V segments, including TRBV6-2 and TRBV6-3, those segments were excluded. A further reported finding was that TCR beta sequences accurately predicted the HLA-A and HLA-B alleles for most subjects in the first cohort. Linkage disequilibrium might explain the correlated functional status among segregating V segments, but an unknown experimental factor could not be ruled out. In both the original and validation cohorts, the classifier was reported to diagnose cytomegalovirus status with high specificity and sensitivity. In a later analysis, HLA-associated TCR beta chains showed more clonal expansion and lower generation probabilities than non-associated chains that were equally common. An earlier analysis of approximately 590 of the donors showed that most TCR beta V segments appeared in productive rearrangements either about 87% or about 30% of the time, which broadly matched IMGT annotations. Roughly uniform sequencing depth across donors was assumed in presence/absence analyses, although this assumption may not hold.

Here the chain combines TRBV7-2 and TRBJ2-1; no D gene call is confident. This TCR was recovered from a human donor in good health. The sequencing input was PBMCs. The CDR3 reads as follows: CASSLEVSSYNEQFF. The DNA sequence is given as TGTGCCAGCAGCTTAGAAGTTAGCTCCTACAATGAGCAGTTCTTC.